This T cell receptor (beta chain) was documented in a study of cytomegalovirus exposure and HLA in healthy donors. Study-level findings and limits: Presence/absence analyses took donor sequencing depth as roughly uniform. Within an earlier analysis, most TCR beta V segments proved productive either about 90% or about 30% of the time. TCR beta chains associated with HLA were, in a later analysis, more clonally expanded than equally common others. Per published reports, the classifier diagnosed cytomegalovirus status with high specificity and sensitivity.

PCR primers comprised 60 Vbeta and 13 Jbeta primers. Assay: immunoSEQ multiplex PCR; the TCRdb copy retains only in-frame clones and omits some. The table has 210,000 or so clones, 87% seen once. The CDR3 runs 14 residues. Germline V gene data show CDR1 as MNHNS and CDR2 as SASEGT. V shed 2 bases and J shed 7 bases, with 14 bases lying between them. This clone was detected only once. Its antigen is as yet unknown. V and J are TRBV6-1 and TRBJ1-2; D uncertain. The clonotype comes from a man aged 30 to 39 in good health and CMV-seronegative. Material: PBMCs. The CDR3 nucleotides read TGTGCCAGCAGTGAAAGTCCAGGAATAGGTGGCTACACCTTC. Its protein product is CASSESPGIGGYTF.